This TCR beta chain is drawn from a study of cytomegalovirus exposure and HLA in healthy donors. Trimming removed 6 bases from V and 0 bases from J, with 26 bases in between. The CDR3 extends over 19 amino acids. Germline V lookup: CDR1 LNHDA, CDR2 SQIVND (reference sequence). The method was immunoSEQ multiplex PCR; TCRdb's version includes in-frame clones alone and lacks a portion of them. The sample has about 130,000 clones, about 96% seen once. The sequenced material came from PBMCs. The J gene is TRBJ2-5, the V gene TRBV19, with D tentatively TRBD1 (5 bases). The sequence was collected from a man aged 18 to 35 in good health and CMV-seronegative. The CDR3, as DNA: TGTGCCAGTAGCCGCCGTGGCAGGGCGCTTGCGGAGTACCAAGAGACCCAGTACTTC. Translated: CASSRRGRALAEYQETQYF.